This T cell receptor (beta chain) is from a study of human T cells and chemical hapten exposure. Whole-study findings and limits: Expanded TCRs made up significantly more big CDR3 similarity clusters than controls did. Among TCRs, those above 1 in 1000 frequency were unaffected by DPC sensitization.

As to this clonotype: Its antigen is undetermined.

Germline V lookup: CDR1 MGHRA, CDR2 YSYEKL. V lost 0 bases and J 4 bases, leaving 10 bases between the germline ends. The CDR3 length is 15 residues. Time point denoted: patch test 2, 6 weeks after DPC sensitization. This sample's treatment: therapeutic diphenylcyclopropenone sensitization with weekly scalp DPC. TCRdb reprocessed the RACE reads with MiXCR, giving one entry per CDR3 protein. The sample has some 100,000 distinct CDR3 sequences; over 7.5% are singletons. The sequences come from whole blood, collected in connection with sensitization to the hapten diphenylcyclopropenone (DPC). The TCR sequence derives from a woman aged 40 to 50 with alopecia areata. Some clones in this sample may be carry-over from other donors' samples. The chain couples TRBV4-1 to TRBJ1-5; no definite D call. The CDR3 DNA is TGCGCCAGCAGCCAAGATGTGGGCGAGAATCAGCCCCAGCATTTT. Translation gives CASSQDVGENQPQHF.